This T cell receptor (beta chain) comes out of a study of identical twins. Trimming removed 1 base from V and 1 base from J, with 12 bases in between. This CDR3 region has 16 residues. Germline V lookup: CDR1 LGHDT, CDR2 YNNKEL (reference sequence). TCRdb re-derived calls from the 5' RACE reads in MiXCR, one entry per CDR3 protein. The sample contains some 1,700,000 distinct CDR3 sequences, about 30% of which appear only once. Study-level results: Invariant T cells like MAIT and iNKT could partly confound the zero-insertion analyses. There was more out-of-frame TCR alpha sharing in monozygotic twins than models estimated. Whereas memory repertoires showed no such difference, abundant cord blood beta clonotypes carried fewer insertions.

A note on this clonotype: The antigen is undetermined.

The specimen was cord blood. The receptor comes from a newborn girl in good health. The chain couples TRBV3-1 to TRBJ2-3, with D tentatively TRBD2 (7 bases). The CDR3, as DNA: TGTGCCAGCAGCCAAGCCCGGGGGGCCCGCACAGATACGCAGTATTTT. This codes for CASSQARGARTDTQYF.